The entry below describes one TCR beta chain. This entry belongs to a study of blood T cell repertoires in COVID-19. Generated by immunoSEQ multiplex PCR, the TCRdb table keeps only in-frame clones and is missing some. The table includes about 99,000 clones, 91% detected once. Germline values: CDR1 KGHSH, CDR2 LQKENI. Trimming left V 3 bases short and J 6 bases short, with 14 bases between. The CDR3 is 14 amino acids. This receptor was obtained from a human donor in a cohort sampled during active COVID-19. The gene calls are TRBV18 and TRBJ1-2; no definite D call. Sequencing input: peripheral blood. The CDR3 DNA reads TGTGCCAGCTCACCGACTCTGATAGAGGATGGCTACACCTTC. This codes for CASSPTLIEDGYTF.